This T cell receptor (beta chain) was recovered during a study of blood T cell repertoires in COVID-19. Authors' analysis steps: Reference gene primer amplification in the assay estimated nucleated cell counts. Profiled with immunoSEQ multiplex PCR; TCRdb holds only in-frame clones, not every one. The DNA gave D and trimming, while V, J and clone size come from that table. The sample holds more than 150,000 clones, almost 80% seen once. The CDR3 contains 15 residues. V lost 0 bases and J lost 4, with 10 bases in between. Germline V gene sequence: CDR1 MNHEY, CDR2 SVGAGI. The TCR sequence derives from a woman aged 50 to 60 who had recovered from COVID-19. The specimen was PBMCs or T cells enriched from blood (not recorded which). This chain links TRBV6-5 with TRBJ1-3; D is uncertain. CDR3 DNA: TGTGCCAGCAGTTACTCTACGTCCAGGGGAAACACCATATATTTT. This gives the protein CASSYSTSRGNTIYF.